The 10 T cell receptor beta chains reported below all come from one sample, sequenced in a study of blood T cell repertoires in COVID-19. Assay used: immunoSEQ multiplex PCR; TCRdb lists only in-frame clones, some missing. The table lists fewer than 45,000 clones, approximately 80% of them singletons. Sequencing input: peripheral blood. The origin of the receptors is a man in his 70s with acute or convalescent COVID-19.

This clone was seen once. The junction departs from the called germline gene at one end, perhaps through a read error. V and J are TRBV5-1 and TRBJ2-5, with TRBD2 matching over 7 bases. Germline V gene sequence: CDR1 SGHRS, CDR2 YFSETQ. The CDR3 spans 18 residues. The CDR3 reads CASSLAVRTGSGGETQYF. The CDR3 DNA reads as TGCGCCAGCAGTTTGGCGGTTAGAACGGGGTCCGGGGGGGAGACCCAGTACTTC.

The J gene is TRBJ1-1, the V gene TRBV3-1 (or the pseudogene TRBV3-2); D is unresolved. The CDR3 consists of 13 residues. The V end lost 1 base, the J end lost 4 bases, and 7 bases lay between the germline ends. Germline values: CDR1 LGHDT, CDR2 YNNKEL (reference sequence). Here the CDR3 reads CASSQVRGTEAFF. CDR3 nucleotide sequence: TGTGCCAGCAGCCAAGTTCGGGGCACTGAAGCTTTCTTT.

The chain joins TRBV7-9 to TRBJ1-2, with TRBD1 matching 7 bases. Germline CDR1 is SEHNR and CDR2 is FQNEAQ (reference sequence). The CDR3 contains 13 residues. J was trimmed by 3 bases and V by 5 bases; bases with no gene match: 3. This CDR3 reads CASSRTGDYGYTF. In DNA form, the CDR3 reads TGTGCCAGCAGCCGGACAGGAGACTATGGCTACACCTTC.

This rearrangement joins TRBV18 to TRBJ1-1; 8 positions match TRBD1. Trimming took 1 base from V and 1 from J; bases not matched to a gene: 5. This CDR3 has 16 amino acids. Germline values: CDR1 KGHSH, CDR2 LQKENI. CDR3 nucleotide sequence: TGTGCCAGCTCACCACAGGACAGGGCCTCGAACACTGAAGCTTTCTTT. Translating it yields CASSPQDRASNTEAFF. Looking up the rest from reference TRBV18 and TRBJ1-1 gives the full variable domain: NAGVMQNPRHLVRRRGQEARLRCSPMKGHSHVYWYRQLPEEGLKFMVYLQKENIIDESGMPKERFSAEFPKEGPSILRIQQVVRGDSAAYFCASSPQDRASNTEAFFGQGTRLTVV.

V usage is TRBV5-1 and J usage is TRBJ1-5, with D perhaps matching TRBD1 (6 bases). The CDR3 contains 17 residues. The V gene lost 4 bases and the J gene lost 6 bases, with 23 bases spanning the gap. Germline values: CDR1 SGHRS, CDR2 YFSETQ. CDR3 DNA: TGCGCCAGCAGCCAACGGACAGTCTCGAATTGGTCTCAGCCCCAGCATTTT. As protein: CASSQRTVSNWSQPQHF.

The chain recombines TRBV14 with TRBJ2-5, with D possibly matching TRBD1 (6 bases). The CDR3 consists of 13 residues. Trimming took 6 bases from V and 1 from J, leaving 9 bases between them. Germline V gives CDR1 SGHDN, CDR2 FVKESK. The CDR3 nucleotides read TGTGCCAGCAGTATGGGGGCCCAAGAGACCCAGTACTTC. The encoded protein is CASSMGAQETQYF.

V usage is TRBV20-1 and J usage is TRBJ2-3; perhaps TRBD1 as D (6 bases). The germline gives CDR1 DFQATT, CDR2 SNEGSKA (reference sequence). Trimming pared 3 bases from V and 2 bases from J, leaving 15 bases between. The CDR3 covers 15 residues. The CDR3: CSASPAGDLTDTQYF. For the CDR3, the DNA is TGCAGTGCTAGTCCGGCAGGGGACCTCACAGATACGCAGTATTTT.

CDR3 nucleotides: TGTGCCAGTAGTATCCAGGGAAGTGGGAGAAACACCATATATTTT. It encodes CASSIQGSGRNTIYF. The V call is TRBV19, the J call TRBJ1-3; maybe TRBD1 (5 bases). V dropped 3 bases and J dropped 5 bases, with 14 bases sitting between them. CDR3 length: 15 amino acids. CDR1 is LNHDA, CDR2 SQIVND, per germline (reference sequence). The whole variable domain, filled in from reference TRBV19 and TRBJ1-3, reads DGGITQSPKYLFRKEGQNVTLSCEQNLNHDAMYWYRQDPGQGLRLIYYSQIVNDFQKGDIAEGYSVSREKKESFPLTVTSAQKNPTAFYLCASSIQGSGRNTIYFGEGSWLTVV.

Only one count was recorded for this clone. V gene TRBV18 combines with J gene TRBJ1-4; tentatively, D is TRBD1 (5 bases). V lost 4 bases, J lost 8 bases, and 11 bases lay in between. The CDR3 runs to 13 residues. The germline V gene encodes CDR1 KGHSH and CDR2 LQKENI. The CDR3 DNA is TGTGCCAGCTCACAGGGGATACGGGAAAAACTGTTTTTT. This gives the protein CASSQGIREKLFF.

In its sample, this clone was seen a few times. The rearrangement uses TRBV9 and TRBJ2-5; D is possibly TRBD2 (6 bases). V lost 6 bases to trimming and J lost 1 base, with 16 bases between them. Germline-derived CDR1 and CDR2 are SGDLS and YYNGEE. The CDR3 is 15 residues long. The CDR3 spells CASNLNWDSQETQYF. As DNA, the CDR3 is TGTGCCAGCAACCTAAACTGGGACTCCCAAGAGACCCAGTACTTC.